This T cell receptor beta chain was recovered during a study of patients and donors after allogeneic stem cell transplantation. MiXCR was run by TCRdb on the RT-PCR reads, yielding one entry per CDR3 protein. The table has more than 850,000 distinct CDR3 sequences, more than 15% seen once. CDR3 length: 18 residues. V trimming: 5 bases; J trimming: 3 bases; junction bases outside the gene matches: 13. From germline, CDR1 is SGHTA and CDR2 FQGTGA. The J gene is TRBJ2-1, the V gene TRBV7-3; 10 bases map to TRBD2. The receptor comes from a human donor who was either an allogeneic HSCT recipient or a stem cell or donor lymphocyte infusion donor (not recorded which). It is not recorded whose cells these are; they may come from a transplant donor. Sequencing input: blood, either unsorted or a sorted T cell fraction (not recorded which). The CDR3 spells CASSQIPGTSDFYNEQFF. The CDR3 DNA reads TGTGCCAGCAGCCAGATCCCCGGGACTAGCGACTTCTACAATGAGCAGTTCTTC.